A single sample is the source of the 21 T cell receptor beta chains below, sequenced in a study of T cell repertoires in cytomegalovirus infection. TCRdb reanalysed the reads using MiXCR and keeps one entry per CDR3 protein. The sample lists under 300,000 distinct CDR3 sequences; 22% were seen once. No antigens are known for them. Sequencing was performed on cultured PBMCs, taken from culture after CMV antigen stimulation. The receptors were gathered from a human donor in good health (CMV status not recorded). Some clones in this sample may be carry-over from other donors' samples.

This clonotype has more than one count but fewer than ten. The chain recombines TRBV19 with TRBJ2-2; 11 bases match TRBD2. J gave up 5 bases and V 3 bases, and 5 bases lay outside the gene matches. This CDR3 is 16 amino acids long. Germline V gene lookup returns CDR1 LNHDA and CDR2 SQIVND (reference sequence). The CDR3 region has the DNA TGTGCCAGTAGTATGATTAGCGGGAGGGGAACCGGGGAGCTGTTTTTT. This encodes CASSMISGRGTGELFF.

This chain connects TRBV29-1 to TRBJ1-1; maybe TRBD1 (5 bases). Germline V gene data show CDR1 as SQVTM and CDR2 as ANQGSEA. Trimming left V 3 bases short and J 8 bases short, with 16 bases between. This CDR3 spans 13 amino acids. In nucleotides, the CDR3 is TGCAGCGTTGAGGGAGATCCTGGGACGGAAGCTTTCTTT. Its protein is CSVEGDPGTEAFF.

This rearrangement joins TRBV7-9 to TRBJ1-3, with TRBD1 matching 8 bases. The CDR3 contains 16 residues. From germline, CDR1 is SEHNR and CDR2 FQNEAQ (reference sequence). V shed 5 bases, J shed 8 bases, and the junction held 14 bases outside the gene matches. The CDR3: CASSAGSTGDGDTIYF. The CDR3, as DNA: TGTGCCAGCAGCGCGGGCTCGACAGGGGACGGAGACACCATATATTTT.

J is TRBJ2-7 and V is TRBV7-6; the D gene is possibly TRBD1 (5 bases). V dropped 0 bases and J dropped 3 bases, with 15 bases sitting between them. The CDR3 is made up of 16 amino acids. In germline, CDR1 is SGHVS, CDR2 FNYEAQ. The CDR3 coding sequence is TGTGCCAGCAGCTTAGCGCTTATACAGGACCTCTACGAGCAGTACTTC. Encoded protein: CASSLALIQDLYEQYF.

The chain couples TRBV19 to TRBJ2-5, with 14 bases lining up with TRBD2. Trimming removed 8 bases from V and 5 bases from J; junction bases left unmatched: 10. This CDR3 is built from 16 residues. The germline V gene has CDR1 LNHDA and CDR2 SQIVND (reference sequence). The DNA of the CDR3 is TGTGCCAGTGAGACCGGGACTAGCGGGAGAGTTGAGACCCAGTACTTC. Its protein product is CASETGTSGRVETQYF.

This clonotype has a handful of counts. CDR3 sequence (DNA): TGTGCCAGCACTCCGAGAACTGCGGGGGGTCAAGAGACCCAGTACTTC. Its protein is CASTPRTAGGQETQYF. V gene TRBV12-3 or TRBV12-4 combines with J gene TRBJ2-5, with TRBD2 identical over 8 bases. This CDR3 region has 16 residues. V lost 7 bases to trimming and J lost 2 bases; unmatched junction nucleotides: 12.

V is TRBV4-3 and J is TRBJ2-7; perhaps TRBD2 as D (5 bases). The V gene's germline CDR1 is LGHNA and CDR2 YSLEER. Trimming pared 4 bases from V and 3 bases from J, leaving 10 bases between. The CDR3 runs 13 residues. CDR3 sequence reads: CASSRWAGYEQYF. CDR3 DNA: TGCGCCAGCAGCCGATGGGCGGGCTACGAGCAGTACTTC.

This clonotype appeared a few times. CDR3 region: CASSVPEKFQETQYF. The CDR3 region has the DNA TGTGCCAGCAGCGTGCCAGAGAAATTCCAAGAGACCCAGTACTTC. The chain uses TRBV7-9 and TRBJ2-5, with unresolved D. CDR1 and CDR2 (germline): SEHNR, FQNEAQ (reference sequence). The CDR3 loop spans 15 amino acids. V was trimmed by 5 bases and J by 1 base, leaving 14 bases between them.

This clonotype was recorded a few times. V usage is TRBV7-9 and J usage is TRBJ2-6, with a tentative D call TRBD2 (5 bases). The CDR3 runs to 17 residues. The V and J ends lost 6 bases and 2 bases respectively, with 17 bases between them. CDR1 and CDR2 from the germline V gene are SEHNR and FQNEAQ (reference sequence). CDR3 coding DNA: TGTGCCAGCAGAAAAGACGAGGGCTCGGCTGGGGCCAACGTCCTGACTTTC. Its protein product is CASRKDEGSAGANVLTF.

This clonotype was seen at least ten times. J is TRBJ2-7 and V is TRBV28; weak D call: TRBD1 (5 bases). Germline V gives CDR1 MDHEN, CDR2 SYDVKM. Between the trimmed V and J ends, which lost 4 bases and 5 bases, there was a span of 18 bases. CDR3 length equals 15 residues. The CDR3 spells CASSWEQAKGDEQYF. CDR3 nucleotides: TGTGCCAGCAGTTGGGAACAGGCGAAAGGCGACGAGCAGTACTTC.

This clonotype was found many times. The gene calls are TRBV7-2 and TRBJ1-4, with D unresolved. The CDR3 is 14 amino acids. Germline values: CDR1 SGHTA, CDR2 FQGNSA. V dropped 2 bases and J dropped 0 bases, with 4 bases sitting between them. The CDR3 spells CASSLTATNEKLFF. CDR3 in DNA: TGTGCCAGCAGCTTAACAGCAACTAATGAAAAACTGTTTTTT.

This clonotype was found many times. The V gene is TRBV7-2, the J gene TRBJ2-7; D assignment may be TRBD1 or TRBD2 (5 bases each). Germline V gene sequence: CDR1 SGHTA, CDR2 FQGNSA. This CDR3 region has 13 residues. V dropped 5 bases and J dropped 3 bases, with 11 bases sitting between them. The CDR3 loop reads CASSRDPDYEQYF. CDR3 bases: TGTGCCAGCAGCCGGGACCCAGACTACGAGCAGTACTTC.

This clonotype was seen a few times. This CDR3 reads CAIRDRANTEAFF. CDR3 DNA sequence: TGTGCCATCAGGGACAGGGCGAACACTGAAGCTTTCTTT. The J gene is TRBJ1-1, the V gene TRBV10-3, with 8 bases that match TRBD1. The ends lost 6 bases at V and 1 base at J; junction bases unmatched: 1. Germline CDR1 reads ENHRY; CDR2 reads SYGVKD. The CDR3 loop spans 13 amino acids.

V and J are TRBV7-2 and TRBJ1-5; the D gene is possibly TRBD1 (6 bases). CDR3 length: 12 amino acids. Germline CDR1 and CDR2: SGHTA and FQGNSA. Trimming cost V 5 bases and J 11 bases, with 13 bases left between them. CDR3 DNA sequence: TGTGCCAGCAGCCCAGGGGACTCTGCCCAGCATTTT. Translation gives CASSPGDSAQHF.

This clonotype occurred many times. CDR3 sequence (DNA): TGTGCCAGCAGCTCCTCCCTGGGTACGCAGTATTTT. This gives the protein CASSSSLGTQYF. The chain uses TRBV7-9 and TRBJ2-3; D remains ambiguous. V was clipped by 4 bases and J by 8 bases, with 10 bases between them. The CDR3 length is 12 residues. CDR1 and CDR2 (germline): SEHNR, FQNEAQ (reference sequence).

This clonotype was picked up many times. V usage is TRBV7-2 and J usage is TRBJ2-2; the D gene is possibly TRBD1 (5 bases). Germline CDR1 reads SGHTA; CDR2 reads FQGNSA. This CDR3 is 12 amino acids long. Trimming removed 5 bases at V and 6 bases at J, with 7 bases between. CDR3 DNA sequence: TGTGCCAGCAGCCTGGGGCCCGGGGAGCTGTTTTTT. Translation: CASSLGPGELFF.

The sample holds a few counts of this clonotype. The CDR3 DNA is TGTGCCAGCAGTTTGGGGGGGACAGGGGATAATGAGCAGTTCTTC. This gives the protein CASSLGGTGDNEQFF. The chain is built from TRBV12-3 or TRBV12-4 and TRBJ2-1; 10 bases match TRBD1. The CDR3 sequence is 15 residues long. After removal of 3 bases from V and 7 bases from J, the junction contained 6 bases not matched to a gene.

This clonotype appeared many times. CDR3 protein: CASRASRAYEQYF. CDR3 in DNA: TGTGCCAGCAGGGCTAGCCGCGCCTACGAGCAGTACTTC. The V and J genes are TRBV6-2 or TRBV6-3 and TRBJ2-7; D might be TRBD2 (5 bases). This CDR3 region has 13 residues. Germline V gives CDR1 MNHEY, CDR2 SVGEGT. V lost 6 bases and J 2 bases, leaving 11 bases between the germline ends.

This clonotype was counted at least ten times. CDR3 region: CASSQVVGQPQHF. CDR3 bases: TGCGCCAGCAGCCAAGTCGTCGGGCAGCCCCAGCATTTT. This chain joins TRBV4-3 and TRBJ1-5; D remains ambiguous. The germline V gene encodes CDR1 LGHNA and CDR2 YSLEER. The CDR3 spans 13 residues. Trimming took off 1 base at V and 7 bases at J, with 8 bases between the two ends.

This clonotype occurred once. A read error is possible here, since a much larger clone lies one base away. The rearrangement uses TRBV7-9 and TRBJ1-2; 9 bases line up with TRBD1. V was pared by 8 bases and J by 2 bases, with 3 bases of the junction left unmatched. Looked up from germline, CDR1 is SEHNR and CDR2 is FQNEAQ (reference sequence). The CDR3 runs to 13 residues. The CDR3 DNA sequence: TGTGCCAGCGTGGGGACAGGGAACTATGGCTACACCTTC. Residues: CASVGTGNYGYTF. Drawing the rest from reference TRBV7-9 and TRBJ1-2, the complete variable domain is DTGVSQNPRHKITKRGQNVTFRCDPISEHNRLYWYRQTLGQGPEFLTYFQNEAQLEKSRLLSDRFSAERPKGSFSTLEIQRTEQGDSAMYLCASVGTGNYGYTFGSGTRLTVV.

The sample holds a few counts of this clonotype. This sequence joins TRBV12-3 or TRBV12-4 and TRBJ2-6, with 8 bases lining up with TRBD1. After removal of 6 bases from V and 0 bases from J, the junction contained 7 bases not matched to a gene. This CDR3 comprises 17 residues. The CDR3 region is CASSRGRVGSGANVLTF. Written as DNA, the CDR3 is TGTGCCAGCAGCAGGGGGCGCGTGGGCTCTGGGGCCAACGTCCTGACTTTC.